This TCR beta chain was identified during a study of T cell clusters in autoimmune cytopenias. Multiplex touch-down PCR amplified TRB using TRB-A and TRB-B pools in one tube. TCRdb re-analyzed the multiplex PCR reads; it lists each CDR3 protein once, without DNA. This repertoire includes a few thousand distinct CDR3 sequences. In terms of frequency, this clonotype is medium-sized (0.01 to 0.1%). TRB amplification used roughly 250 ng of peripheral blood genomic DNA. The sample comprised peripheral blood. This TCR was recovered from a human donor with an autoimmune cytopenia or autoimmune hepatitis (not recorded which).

The CDR3 spells CASEGFRNEQFF. The chain employs TRBV19 and TRBJ2-1; TCRdb lists TRBD1, though no DNA is available to test this call. CDR1 and CDR2 from the germline V gene are LNHDA and SQIVND (reference sequence). The CDR3 covers 12 residues. Filled out from reference TRBV19 and TRBJ2-1, the complete variable domain reads DGGITQSPKYLFRKEGQNVTLSCEQNLNHDAMYWYRQDPGQGLRLIYYSQIVNDFQKGDIAEGYSVSREKKESFPLTVTSAQKNPTAFYLCASEGFRNEQFFGPGTRLTVL.